This T cell receptor (beta chain) was retrieved from a study of shared T cell receptors in the human thymus. Sequenced by immunoSEQ multiplex PCR; TCRdb stores in-frame clones only, minus some. The data hold some 760,000 clones, with approximately 85% observed a single time. V shed 2 bases and J shed 5 bases, with 17 bases lying between them. Germline CDR1 and CDR2: SGHKS and YYEKEE (reference sequence). The CDR3 totals 17 residues. These data were also filed under a second study, of human thymus T cells. That source reports: Donation was from healthy Finnish infants who were having corrective surgery that addressed congenital heart defects. The thymus tissue came from resections taken during corrective heart surgery. Related studies found that unrelated individuals share highly overlapping thymic repertoires.

Sequencing input: thymocytes. The gene calls are TRBV5-5 and TRBJ1-6, with a possible D match to TRBD1 (5 bases). The sequence derives from a girl less than two years old with a congenital heart defect. This CDR3 is CASSLRDYRIDNSPLHF. Written as DNA, the CDR3 is TGTGCCAGCAGCTTACGGGACTACCGGATCGATAATTCACCCCTCCACTTT.